The rows below give T cell receptor beta chains drawn from one sample of a study of monozygotic twins with inflammatory bowel disease. TCRdb derives one entry per CDR3 protein from the 5' RACE reads, leaving out DNA. Its table records 300,000 to 350,000 distinct CDR3 sequences. The source material was blood. All receptors derive from a human donor with ulcerative colitis or Crohn's disease, or a healthy co-twin of an affected twin (not recorded which). Each CDR3 is given with its conserved first and last residue.

>TRBV12-3/TRBV12-4|TRBJ2-7
CASGPLSYEQYF
>TRBV5-1|TRBJ2-2
CASTGGDTGELFF
>TRBV6-2/TRBV6-3|TRBJ1-5
CASSYTSNQPQHF
>TRBV7-7|TRBJ2-5
CASSPPFAQETQYF
>TRBV29-1|TRBJ2-1
CSATGDGNEQFF
>TRBV6-1|TRBJ1-1
CASIPNLNTEAFF
>TRBV5-1|TRBJ2-2
CASRLEWGGELFF
>TRBV15|TRBJ2-1
CASAQPIYNEQFF
>TRBV28|TRBJ1-1
CASSLTLLNTEAFF
>TRBV28|TRBJ2-7
CASSLSGQGYFEQYF
>TRBV12-3/TRBV12-4|TRBJ1-5
CASSRKSGGRDQPQHF
>TRBV7-9|TRBJ1-1
CASSLYAGRGTEAFF
>TRBV15|TRBJ2-4
CATSRDQIAKNMQYF
>TRBV30|TRBJ2-1
CAWSAGGSSYNEQFF
>TRBV27|TRBJ2-1
CASSFSPGTRTSGEQFF
>TRBV19|TRBJ2-7
CASSWTSGSYEQYF
>TRBV6-2/TRBV6-3|TRBJ2-3
CASTLSIAGGFTDTQYF
>TRBV5-1|TRBJ2-1
CASSLAGRGGNEQFF
>TRBV7-2|TRBJ1-1
CASSLEVTNTEAFF
>TRBV20-1|TRBJ1-1
CSAGRGGLTNGAFF
>TRBV20-1|TRBJ1-2
CSAREKQGASGYTF
>TRBV29-1|TRBJ2-7
CSVEGPGFFEQYF
>TRBV5-1|TRBJ2-6
CASSLDRGGSGANVLTF
>TRBV28|TRBJ2-1
CASRMTGTSGRSSYNEQFF
>TRBV5-1|TRBJ2-1
CASSRRDSSYNEQFF